These 10 T cell receptor beta chains came from one sample sequenced in a study of identical twins. Via MiXCR, TCRdb re-called the 5' RACE reads, giving one row per CDR3 protein. The data contain approximately 1.8 million distinct CDR3 sequences, roughly 35% of them singletons. Sequencing was performed on cord blood. These receptors were taken from a newborn girl in good health.

This clonotype was detected only a few times. This sequence joins TRBV11-1 and TRBJ2-3; weak D call: TRBD2 (6 bases). Deletions cut 2 bases from V and 0 bases from J, with 9 bases between. CDR3 length equals 15 residues. The V gene's germline CDR1 is SGHAT and CDR2 FQDESV (reference sequence). The CDR3 reads CASSLSGDSTDTQYF. CDR3 bases: TGTGCCAGCAGCTTATCGGGGGATAGCACAGATACGCAGTATTTT.

Comment on this clonotype: The junction departs from germline at one end; a sequencing error may be responsible. The genes are TRBV27 and TRBJ2-1; a weak D match, TRBD2 (6 bases). The CDR3 contains 16 residues. Germline lookup yields CDR1 MNHEY and CDR2 SMNVEV (reference sequence). The CDR3 region is CASSLSRLVFYNGQFF. Written as DNA, the CDR3 is TGTGCCAGCAGTTTATCGCGACTAGTCTTCTACAATGGGCAGTTCTTC.

This clonotype was counted only a few times. This chain links TRBV20-1 with TRBJ2-7, with 7 bases fitting TRBD2. The CDR3 is 16 amino acids. The V segment lost 5 bases and the J segment 5 bases; nucleotides outside the gene matches: 18. CDR1 is DFQATT and CDR2 is SNEGSKA in the germline V gene (reference sequence). The CDR3 region has the DNA TGCAGTGCTCTTACGACTAGCACCACCCGAGCCGACGAGCAGTACTTC. This sequence encodes CSALTTSTTRADEQYF.

The V and J genes are TRBV6-5 and TRBJ2-1; the match to TRBD1 covers 8 bases. Trimming took 4 bases from V and 1 from J; bases not matched to a gene: 6. The CDR3 is 16 residues long. The germline V gene has CDR1 MNHEY and CDR2 SVGAGI. As DNA, the CDR3 is TGTGCCAGCAGTTCCCGGGGACAGGCTTCCTACAATGAGCAGTTCTTC. Translated: CASSSRGQASYNEQFF.

The genes are TRBV12-3 or TRBV12-4 and TRBJ2-1; a possible D gene is TRBD1 (6 bases). Trimming left V 6 bases short and J 5 bases short, with 14 bases between. CDR3 size: 14 residues. For the CDR3, the DNA is TGTGCCAGCAGACATACAGGGCAGAACAATGAGCAGTTCTTC. Protein: CASRHTGQNNEQFF.

The chain links TRBV20-1 to TRBJ2-1, with no clear D. The CDR3 is 11 amino acids. In germline, CDR1 is DFQATT, CDR2 SNEGSKA (reference sequence). V was cut by 3 bases and J by 9 bases, with 9 bases left in between. The DNA of the CDR3 is TGCAGTGCTAGGAGCGCGACTGAGCAGTTCTTC. Its translation: CSARSATEQFF.

This clonotype came up many times. The V gene is TRBV2, the J gene TRBJ2-3, with 8 positions matching TRBD2. The germline gives CDR1 SNHLY, CDR2 FYNNEI. The CDR3 runs 15 residues. V shed 1 base and J 1 base; nucleotides not matched to a gene: 1. DNA of the CDR3: TGTGCCAGCAGTGAAGGTAGCGGGGGCACAGATACGCAGTATTTT. Translation gives CASSEGSGGTDTQYF.

In its sample, this clonotype was seen a few times. The chain carries TRBV2 and TRBJ2-1; D unclear. The CDR3 is made up of 12 amino acids. Trimming stripped 4 bases from V and 5 bases from J, with 6 bases between. Germline lookup yields CDR1 SNHLY and CDR2 FYNNEI. CDR3 coding DNA: TGTGCCAGCAGTGGACGCAACAATGAGCAGTTCTTC. It translates to CASSGRNNEQFF.

In this sample, this clonotype turned up a few times. The chain is built from TRBV24-1 and TRBJ2-7; the D gene is possibly TRBD1 (6 bases). Germline lookup yields CDR1 KGHDR and CDR2 SFDVKD. The CDR3 totals 16 residues. The V gene lost 3 bases and the J gene lost 2 bases, with 16 bases spanning the gap. The CDR3 loop reads CATSDGQLVRTYEQYF. In DNA, the CDR3 is TGTGCCACCAGTGATGGACAGCTGGTCCGAACCTACGAGCAGTACTTC.

In this sample, this clonotype turned up a few times. The chain links TRBV20-1 to TRBJ2-1; tentative D call: TRBD2 (6 bases). This CDR3 is built from 14 residues. V lost 4 bases and J lost 9, with 19 bases in between. Germline-derived CDR1 and CDR2 are DFQATT and SNEGSKA (reference sequence). The CDR3 loop is CSATLGTPNGEQFF. CDR3 in DNA: TGCAGTGCTACCCTCGGGACTCCCAATGGTGAGCAGTTCTTC.